This is a list of T cell receptor beta chains from one sample in a study of blood T cells in healthy people across ages. TCRdb itself ran the 5' RACE reads through MiXCR, one entry per CDR3 protein. Among 1.5 million to 2 million distinct CDR3 sequences listed, roughly 43% were seen once. What was sequenced was blood. Receptors were obtained from a human donor in good health. The CDR3 runs from the conserved cysteine through the conserved F or W. The D gene is left open where the match is weak. Clone sizes are given selectively: once, few, many, or a class where the clone is expanded.

J	V	size	D	DNA	CDR3
TRBJ2-3	TRBV3-1	few	NA	TGTGCCAGCAGATCCCGGAACCGCGGGGCGAATACGCAGTATTTT	CASRSRNRGANTQYF
TRBJ2-1	TRBV20-1	few	TRBD2	TGCAGTCTCACCACTGGGGCGGGGGGACCCTACAATGAGCAGTTCTTC	CSLTTGAGGPYNEQFF
TRBJ1-1	TRBV30	once	NA	TGTGCCTGGAGTGTACGACAGACTAACACTGAAGCTTTCTTT	CAWSVRQTNTEAFF
TRBJ1-4	TRBV4-1	NA	NA	TGCGCCAGCAGCCAAGACGGACATATCAATGAAAAACTGTTTTTT	CASSQDGHINEKLFF
TRBJ2-7	TRBV7-2	NA	NA	TGTGCCAGCAGCTTACAACGATCAGCCTCCTACGAGCAGTACTTC	CASSLQRSASYEQYF
TRBJ2-5	TRBV7-2	NA	NA	TGTGCCAGCAGCTTAGCGAGGGCAGGGGTGGGGGAGACCCAGTACTTC	CASSLARAGVGETQYF
TRBJ2-5	TRBV5-5	NA	NA	TGTGCCAGCAGTCCGGAAATGCCGACTAGAAGACAAGAGACCCAGTACTTC	CASSPEMPTRRQETQYF
TRBJ1-5	TRBV13	few	NA	TGTGCCAGCAGTTGGGGGCCCAATCAGCCCCAGCATTTT	CASSWGPNQPQHF
TRBJ1-1	TRBV12-3/TRBV12-4	NA	NA	TGTGCCAGCTGGGGGATAGGCTTGGGCACTGAAGCTTTCTTT	CASWGIGLGTEAFF
TRBJ1-1	TRBV7-2	NA	NA	TGTGCCAGCAGCTTAGTCATTGGCACTGAAGCTTTCTTT	CASSLVIGTEAFF
TRBJ2-3	TRBV6-5	few	NA	TGTGCCAGCAGGAAGAGCATTCGGACAACAGATACGCAGTATTTT	CASRKSIRTTDTQYF
TRBJ1-3	TRBV7-2	NA	NA	TGTGCCAGCAGCCCAGGGACGTTCAGCTCTGGAAACACCATATATTTT	CASSPGTFSSGNTIYF
TRBJ1-5	TRBV4-3	few	NA	TGCGCCTGCAGCCAAGTTTTGTCAGCTAATCAGCCCCAGCATTTT	CACSQVLSANQPQHF
TRBJ1-2	TRBV6-5	NA	NA	TGTGCCAGCAGTTACGGGGGCTTCGAGGGCTACACCTTC	CASSYGGFEGYTF
TRBJ1-2	TRBV4-2	NA	NA	TGTGCCAGCAGCCCCAACCCCGATAGGATCGGGTATGGCTACACCTTC	CASSPNPDRIGYGYTF
TRBJ1-6	TRBV7-2	NA	NA	TGTGCCAGCAGCTTAAGGGGTAATAATAATTCACCCCTCCACTTT	CASSLRGNNNSPLHF